The clone carrying this T cell receptor (beta chain) has at least ten counts. This specimen belongs to a study of CD8 T cells in ankylosing spondylitis. TCRdb re-analysed the 5' RACE reads in MiXCR, keeping a single row per CDR3 protein. The sample lists approximately 30,000 distinct CDR3 sequences; 5.5% to 8% were seen once. Specimen: blood, either unsorted or a sorted T cell fraction (not recorded which). This TCR derives from a male donor with ankylosing spondylitis or in good health (not recorded which).

For the CDR3, the DNA is TGTGCCAGCAGCTTAGGCCAATCGGGCAGGGGTGATGATGGCTACACCTTC. It encodes CASSLGQSGRGDDGYTF. The chain links TRBV7-6 to TRBJ1-2, with a tentative D call TRBD1 (6 bases). CDR3 length: 17 amino acids. CDR1 and CDR2 from the germline V gene are SGHVS and FNYEAQ. Trimming took 1 base from V and 6 from J, leaving 21 bases between them. Filled out from reference TRBV7-6 and TRBJ1-2, the complete variable domain reads GAGVSQSPRYKVTKRGQDVALRCDPISGHVSLYWYRQALGQGPEFLTYFNYEAQQDKSGLPNDRFSAERPEGSISTLTIQRTEQRDSAMYRCASSLGQSGRGDDGYTFGSGTRLTVV.